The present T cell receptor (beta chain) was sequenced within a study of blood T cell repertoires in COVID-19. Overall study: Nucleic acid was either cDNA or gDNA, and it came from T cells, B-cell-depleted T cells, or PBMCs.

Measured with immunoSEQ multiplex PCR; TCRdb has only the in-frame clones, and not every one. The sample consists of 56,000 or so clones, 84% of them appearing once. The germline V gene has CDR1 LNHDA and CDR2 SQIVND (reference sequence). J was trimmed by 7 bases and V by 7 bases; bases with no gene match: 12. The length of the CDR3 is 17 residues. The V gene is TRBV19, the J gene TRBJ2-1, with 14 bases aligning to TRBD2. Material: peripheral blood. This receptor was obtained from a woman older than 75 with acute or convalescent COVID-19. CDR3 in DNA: TGTGCCAGTATAGGTCCGACTAGCGGGGGGGCCCGAAATGAGCAGTTCTTC. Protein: CASIGPTSGGARNEQFF.